The T cell receptor beta chain under discussion was sequenced for a study of beta chain features in type 1 diabetes. About the research overall: Healthy donors resembled patients in age, gender and cell yields.

The CDR3 runs 16 residues. With 7 bases clipped from V and 1 base from J, the junction kept 10 bases outside the gene matches. Per the germline V gene, CDR1 is MDHEN and CDR2 is SYDVKM. Study results and caveats: The study found moderately but significantly shorter TCRB CDR3s in all four CD4+ subsets of Type 1 diabetes patients.

This clone was counted between two and nine times. Its antigen is as yet unknown. Expressed TCRB transcripts were sequenced after all isolated RNA was converted to cDNA. TCRdb's copy holds only in-frame clones and misses some; the assay was immunoSEQ multiplex PCR. The profile shows around 100,000 clones, under 30% of them singletons. The sequenced material came from central memory CD4+ T cells from blood. The chain couples TRBV28 to TRBJ1-1, with TRBD1 matching over 9 bases. This TCR was sampled from a woman between 18 and 29 years old with type 1 diabetes. CDR3 bases: TGTGCCAGCAAGGTTTTACCGGGACAGGGGAACACTGAAGCTTTCTTT. Its protein is CASKVLPGQGNTEAFF.